These 18 T cell receptor beta chains were sequenced from one sample in a study of T cell responses to AZD1222 COVID-19 vaccine. Sequencing was performed with immunoSEQ multiplex PCR; in TCRdb, only in-frame clones are kept and a portion is missing. The sample comprises 100,000 to 150,000 clones, around 89% of which are singletons, and more than 9.5% rests with the top ten. The sequences come from peripheral blood, collected on day 0 of MenACWY control vaccination. All receptors derive from an adult in good health.

The chain links TRBV29-1 to TRBJ2-3, with D perhaps assigned TRBD1 or TRBD2 (6 bases each). CDR1 and CDR2 from the germline V gene are SQVTM and ANQGSEA. The CDR3 is made up of 14 amino acids. Between the trimmed V and J ends, which lost 3 bases and 11 bases, there was a span of 21 bases. CDR3: CSVDSIYQGGGQYF. CDR3 sequence (DNA): TGCAGCGTTGACTCTATATACCAAGGGGGAGGGCAGTATTTT.

V and J are TRBV30 and TRBJ2-2; tentatively, D is TRBD1 (5 bases). Trimming removed 1 base at V and 0 bases at J, with 12 bases between. Germline V gene sequence: CDR1 GTSNPN, CDR2 SVGIG (reference sequence). CDR3 length: 16 residues. The CDR3: CAWSALDTTNTGELFF. The CDR3 DNA is TGTGCCTGGAGTGCCCTGGACACTACGAACACCGGGGAGCTGTTTTTT. The full variable domain, rest sourced from reference TRBV30 and TRBJ2-2, is SQTIHQWPATLVQPVGSPLSLECTVEGTSNPNLYWYRQAAGRGLQLLFYSVGIGQISSEVPQNLSASRPQDRQFILSSKKLLLSDSGFYLCAWSALDTTNTGELFFGEGSRLTVL.

This clone has only one observation. The chain is built from TRBV4-1 and TRBJ1-1; D remains ambiguous. This CDR3 region has 15 residues. Trimming left V 0 bases short and J 4 bases short, with 12 bases between. Germline values: CDR1 MGHRA, CDR2 YSYEKL. This chain's CDR3 is CASSQDIGWSTEAFF. Written as DNA, the CDR3 is TGCGCCAGCAGCCAAGATATAGGGTGGTCCACTGAAGCTTTCTTT.

The V call is TRBV11-2, the J call TRBJ1-1, with no clear D. From germline, CDR1 is SGHAT and CDR2 FQNNGV. The CDR3 extends over 13 amino acids. V lost 1 base and J 5 bases, leaving 8 bases between the germline ends. CDR3 residues: CASSLVRGTEAFF. The CDR3 DNA sequence: TGTGCCAGCAGCTTAGTTCGGGGTACTGAAGCTTTCTTT.

The chain couples TRBV14 to TRBJ1-4, with D tentatively TRBD1 (5 bases). CDR3 length: 14 residues. V was trimmed by 1 base and J by 7 bases, leaving 10 bases between them. Germline CDR1 SGHDN, CDR2 FVKESK. CDR3 residues: CASSQGRGSEKLFF. The CDR3 region has the DNA TGTGCCAGCAGCCAAGGGCGGGGGAGTGAAAAACTGTTTTTT. Complete variable domain (other parts from reference TRBV14 and TRBJ1-4): EAGVTQFPSHSVIEKGQTVTLRCDPISGHDNLYWYRRVMGKEIKFLLHFVKESKQDESGMPNNRFLAERTGGTYSTLKVQPAELEDSGVYFCASSQGRGSEKLFFGSGTQLSVL.

This sequence joins TRBV6-5 and TRBJ1-1; possible D gene TRBD1, 6 bases. The CDR3 runs to 15 residues. V dropped 5 bases and J dropped 7 bases, with 20 bases sitting between them. The germline V gene encodes CDR1 MNHEY and CDR2 SVGAGI. The CDR3 nucleotides read TGTGCCAGCAGTCGGACAGCCCAATCGATTGGTGAAGCTTTCTTT. Its protein is CASSRTAQSIGEAFF.

V gene TRBV19 combines with J gene TRBJ1-5, with a possible D match to TRBD1 (5 bases). V lost 11 bases to trimming and J lost 0 bases, with 11 bases between them. Germline V CDR1 and CDR2: LNHDA, SQIVND (reference sequence). There are 13 residues in the CDR3. CDR3 in amino acids: CASGRNSNQPQHF. Written as DNA, the CDR3 is TGTGCCTCAGGGCGCAATAGCAATCAGCCCCAGCATTTT.

J is TRBJ2-7 and V is TRBV7-9; D possibly uses TRBD1 or TRBD2 (5 bases each). From germline, CDR1 is SEHNR and CDR2 FQNEAQ (reference sequence). V was cut by 4 bases and J by 6 bases, with 16 bases left in between. This CDR3 comprises 14 residues. The CDR3 here is CASSSGPGSSEQYF. The CDR3 nucleotides are TGTGCCAGCAGCTCGGGACCGGGGTCTAGCGAGCAGTACTTC.

The V gene is TRBV10-1, the J gene TRBJ1-1, with D hard to call. This CDR3 is built from 15 residues. The germline V and J ends were trimmed by 2 bases and 1 base, with 11 bases remaining between them. Germline values: CDR1 WNHNN, CDR2 SYGVQD (reference sequence). The CDR3 is CASSEGSLGNTEAFF. CDR3 coding DNA: TGCGCCAGCAGTGAGGGCTCTCTGGGGAACACTGAAGCTTTCTTT.

This chain joins TRBV7-2 and TRBJ1-1, with D tentatively TRBD1 (5 bases). CDR1 is SGHTA, CDR2 FQGNSA, per germline. Trimming pared 2 bases from V and 4 bases from J, leaving 8 bases between. This CDR3 has 13 amino acids. Here the CDR3 reads CASSLTGGTEAFF. The CDR3 DNA follows: TGTGCCAGCAGCTTAACCGGGGGCACTGAAGCTTTCTTT.

V and J are TRBV29-1 and TRBJ1-1; D gene uncertain. The germline V gene encodes CDR1 SQVTM and CDR2 ANQGSEA. Between the trimmed V and J ends, which lost 5 bases and 3 bases, there was a span of 10 bases. This CDR3 is 12 amino acids long. CDR3 amino acids: CSVKGLDTEAFF. The CDR3 DNA follows: TGCAGCGTTAAAGGGCTTGACACTGAAGCTTTCTTT.

V is TRBV24-1 and J is TRBJ2-2, with 11 positions matching TRBD1. Losses at the gene ends were 5 bases for V and 6 bases for J; bases not matched to a gene: 7. Germline lookup yields CDR1 KGHDR and CDR2 SFDVKD. The CDR3 is 16 amino acids. The CDR3 nucleotides are TGTGCCACCAGTGCCGCGGACAGGGGGCGAGCCGGGGAGCTGTTTTTT. This translates into CATSAADRGRAGELFF.

J is TRBJ2-7 and V is TRBV9, with D possibly being TRBD2 (7 bases). The V gene's germline CDR1 is SGDLS and CDR2 YYNGEE. The V and J ends lost 3 bases and 4 bases respectively, with 20 bases between them. This CDR3 region has 16 residues. CDR3 coding DNA: TGTGCCAGCAGCGGGGGAGCGGGACACCGAGGTTACGAGCAGTACTTC. Translation: CASSGGAGHRGYEQYF.

The V call is TRBV6-1, the J call TRBJ1-3; D call uncertain. Germline V gives CDR1 MNHNS, CDR2 SASEGT. The V and J ends lost 0 bases and 0 bases respectively, with 3 bases between them. The CDR3 loop spans 14 amino acids. The CDR3 bases are TGTGCCAGCAGTGAAGCAAGCTCTGGAAACACCATATATTTT. Translating it yields CASSEASSGNTIYF.

The rearrangement uses TRBV6-1 and TRBJ2-7; D not certain. This CDR3 has 11 amino acids. Germline V gene sequence: CDR1 MNHNS, CDR2 SASEGT. Trimming stripped 0 bases from V and 7 bases from J, with 4 bases between. In DNA form, the CDR3 reads TGTGCCAGCAGTGAAGCGCGAGAGCAGTACTTC. Encoded protein: CASSEAREQYF.

In regard to this clone: A junction end diverges from the germline sequence, so it may reflect a read error. The chain joins TRBV7-2 to TRBJ2-2; TRBD1 agrees at 10 bases. Germline CDR1 reads SGHTA; CDR2 reads FQGNSA. The CDR3 spans 14 residues. The CDR3 coding sequence is TGTGCCAGCAGTTTAGACAGGGGGCCTGGGGAGCTGTTTTTT. It codes for CASSLDRGPGELFF.

In its sample, this clone was seen a few times. The chain links TRBV5-1 to TRBJ2-7; 8 bases line up with TRBD1. The CDR3 runs to 17 residues. Per the germline V gene, CDR1 is SGHRS and CDR2 is YFSETQ. The ends lost 0 bases at V and 6 bases at J; junction bases unmatched: 14. The DNA for the CDR3 is TGCGCCAGCAGCTTGGCACCAACCGGGACAGGAGGGACCGAGCAGTACTTC. It specifies CASSLAPTGTGGTEQYF.

This rearrangement joins TRBV7-9 to TRBJ1-4; D is possibly TRBD1 (6 bases). This CDR3 is built from 15 residues. The V end was cut by 5 bases, the J end by 5 bases, with 15 bases between. Germline V gene lookup returns CDR1 SEHNR and CDR2 FQNEAQ (reference sequence). CDR3 sequence (DNA): TGTGCCAGCAGCCCCTTGGGGGCCCCAAATGAAAAACTGTTTTTT. It is translated as CASSPLGAPNEKLFF.